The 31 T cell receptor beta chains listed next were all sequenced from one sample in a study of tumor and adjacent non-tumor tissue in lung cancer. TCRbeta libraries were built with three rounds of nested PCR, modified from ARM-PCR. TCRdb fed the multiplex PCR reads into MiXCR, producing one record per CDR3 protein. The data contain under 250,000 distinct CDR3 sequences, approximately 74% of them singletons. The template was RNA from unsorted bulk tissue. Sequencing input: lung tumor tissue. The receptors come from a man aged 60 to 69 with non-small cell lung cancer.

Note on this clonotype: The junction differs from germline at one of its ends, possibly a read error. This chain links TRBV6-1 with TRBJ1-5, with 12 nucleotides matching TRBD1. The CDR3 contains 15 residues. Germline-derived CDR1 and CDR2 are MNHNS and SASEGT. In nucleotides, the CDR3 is TGTACCAGCAGTGAAGGGACAGGGGGCAATCAGCCCCAACATTTT. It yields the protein CTSSEGTGGNQPQHF.

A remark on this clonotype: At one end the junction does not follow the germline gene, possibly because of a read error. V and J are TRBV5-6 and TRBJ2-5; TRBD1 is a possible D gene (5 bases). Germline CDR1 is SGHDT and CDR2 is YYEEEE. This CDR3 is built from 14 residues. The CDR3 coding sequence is TGTGCCAGCAGCTTGGCAGGGCGTGTAGAGACGCAGTACTTC. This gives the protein CASSLAGRVETQYF.

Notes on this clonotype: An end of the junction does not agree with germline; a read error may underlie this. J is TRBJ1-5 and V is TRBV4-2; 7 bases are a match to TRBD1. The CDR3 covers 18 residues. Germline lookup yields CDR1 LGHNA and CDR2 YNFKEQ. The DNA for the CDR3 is TGTGCCAGCAGCCAAGATGGGGAGGGGGCTATAATGAATCAGCCCCAACATTTT. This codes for CASSQDGEGAIMNQPQHF.

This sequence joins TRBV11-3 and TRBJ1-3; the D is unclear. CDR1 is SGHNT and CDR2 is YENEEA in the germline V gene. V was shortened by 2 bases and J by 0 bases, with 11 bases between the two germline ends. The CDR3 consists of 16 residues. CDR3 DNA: TGTGCCAGCAGCTTAAGTGATAACAGCTCTGGAAACACCATATATTTT. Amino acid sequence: CASSLSDNSSGNTIYF.

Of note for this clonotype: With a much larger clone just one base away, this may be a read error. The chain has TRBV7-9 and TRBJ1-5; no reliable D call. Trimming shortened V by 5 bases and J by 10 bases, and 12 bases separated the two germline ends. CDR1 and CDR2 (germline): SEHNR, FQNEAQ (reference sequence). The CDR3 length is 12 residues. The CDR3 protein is CASSVGNRPQHF. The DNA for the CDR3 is TGTGCCAGCAGCGTTGGCAACCGACCCCAGCATTTT.

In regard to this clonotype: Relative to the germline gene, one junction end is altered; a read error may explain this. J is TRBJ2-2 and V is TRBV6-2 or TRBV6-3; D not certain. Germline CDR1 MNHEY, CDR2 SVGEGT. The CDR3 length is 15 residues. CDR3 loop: CTSSYSASYAGELFF. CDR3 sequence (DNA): TGTACCAGCAGTTACTCGGCTAGTTACGCCGGGGAGCTGTTTTTT.

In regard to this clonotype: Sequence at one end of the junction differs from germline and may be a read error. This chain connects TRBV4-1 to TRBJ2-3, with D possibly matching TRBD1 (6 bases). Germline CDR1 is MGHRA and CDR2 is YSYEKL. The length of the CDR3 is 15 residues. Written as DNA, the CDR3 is TGCGCCAGCAGCCAAGATAGGGGGTGGGCAGATAGGCAGTATTTT. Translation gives CASSQDRGWADRQYF.

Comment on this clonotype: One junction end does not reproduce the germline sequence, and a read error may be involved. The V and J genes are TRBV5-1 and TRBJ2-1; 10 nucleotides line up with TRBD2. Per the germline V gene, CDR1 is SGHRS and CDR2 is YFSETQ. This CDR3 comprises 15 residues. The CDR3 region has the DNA TGCGCCAGCCGCTTTGGGACTAGCGCGGGGAATGAGCAGTTCTTC. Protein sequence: CASRFGTSAGNEQFF.

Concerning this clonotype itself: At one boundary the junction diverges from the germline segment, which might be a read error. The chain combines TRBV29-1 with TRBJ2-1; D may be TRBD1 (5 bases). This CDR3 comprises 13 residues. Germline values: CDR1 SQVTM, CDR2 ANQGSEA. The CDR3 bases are TGCAGCGCTTGGGGCGGACGGTACAATGAGCAGTTCTTT. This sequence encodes CSAWGGRYNEQFF.

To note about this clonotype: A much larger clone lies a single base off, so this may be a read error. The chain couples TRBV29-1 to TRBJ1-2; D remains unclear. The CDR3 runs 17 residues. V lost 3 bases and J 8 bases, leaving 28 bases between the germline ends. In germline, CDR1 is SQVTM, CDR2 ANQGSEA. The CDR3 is CSVESAKPHGIGYGYTF. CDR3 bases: TGCAGCGTTGAGTCAGCGAAACCACATGGAATAGGATACGGCTACACCTTC.

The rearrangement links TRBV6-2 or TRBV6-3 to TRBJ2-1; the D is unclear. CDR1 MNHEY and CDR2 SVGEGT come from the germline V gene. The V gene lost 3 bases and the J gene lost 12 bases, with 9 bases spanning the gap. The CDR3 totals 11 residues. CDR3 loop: CASSYGPTQFF. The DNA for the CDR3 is TGTGCCAGCAGTTATGGGCCTACGCAGTTCTTC.

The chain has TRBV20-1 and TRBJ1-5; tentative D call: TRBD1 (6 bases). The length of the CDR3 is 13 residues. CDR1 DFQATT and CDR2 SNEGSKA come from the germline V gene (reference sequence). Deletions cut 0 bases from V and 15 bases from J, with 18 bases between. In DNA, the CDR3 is TGCAGTGCTAGAGATCCCCAGGGGACTTCTCCGCATTTT. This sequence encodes CSARDPQGTSPHF.

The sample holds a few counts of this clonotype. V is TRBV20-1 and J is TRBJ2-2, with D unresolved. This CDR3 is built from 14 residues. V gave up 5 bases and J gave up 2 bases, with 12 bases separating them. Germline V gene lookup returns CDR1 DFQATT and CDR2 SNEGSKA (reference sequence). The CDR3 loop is CSAYSGTNTGELFF. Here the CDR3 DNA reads TGCAGTGCTTATTCGGGCACCAACACCGGGGAGCTGTTTTTT.

For the CDR3, the DNA is TGTGCCAGCCTTAGTCGGGGGAGGAACACTGAAGCTTTCTTT. Translating it yields CASLSRGRNTEAFF. This sequence joins TRBV6-1 and TRBJ1-1; TRBD1 is a possible D gene (5 bases). CDR3 size: 14 residues. V was trimmed by 8 bases and J by 1 base, leaving 14 bases between them. The V gene's germline CDR1 is MNHNS and CDR2 SASEGT.

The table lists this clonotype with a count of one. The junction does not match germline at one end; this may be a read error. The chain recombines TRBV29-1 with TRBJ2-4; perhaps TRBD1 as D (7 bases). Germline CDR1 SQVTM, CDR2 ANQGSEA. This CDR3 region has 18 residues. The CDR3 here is CSVEHPEGGRGTKYIQYF. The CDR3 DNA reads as TGCAGCGTTGAACACCCGGAGGGGGGCAGGGGGACCAAATACATTCAGTACTTC.

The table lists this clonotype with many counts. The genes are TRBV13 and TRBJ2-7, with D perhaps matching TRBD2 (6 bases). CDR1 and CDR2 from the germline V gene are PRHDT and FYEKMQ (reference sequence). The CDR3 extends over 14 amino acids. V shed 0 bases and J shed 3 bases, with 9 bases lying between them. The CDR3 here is CASSLGSGIYEQYF. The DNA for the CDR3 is TGTGCCAGCAGCTTAGGTAGCGGAATCTACGAGCAGTACTTC.

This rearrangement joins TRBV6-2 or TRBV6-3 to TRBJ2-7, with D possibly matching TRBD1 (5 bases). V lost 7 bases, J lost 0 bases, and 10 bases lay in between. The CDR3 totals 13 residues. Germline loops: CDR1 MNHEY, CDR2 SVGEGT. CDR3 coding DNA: TGTGCCAGCATGCCAGGGAACTCCTACGAGCAGTACTTC. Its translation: CASMPGNSYEQYF.

This CDR3 reads CSGQRDDYGYTF. The CDR3 DNA is TGCAGTGGACAAAGGGACGACTATGGCTACACCTTC. The rearrangement links TRBV20-1 to TRBJ1-2, with a possible D match to TRBD1 (5 bases). The CDR3 is 12 amino acids. The V end was cut by 7 bases, the J end by 3 bases, with 12 bases between. CDR1 DFQATT and CDR2 SNEGSKA come from the germline V gene (reference sequence).

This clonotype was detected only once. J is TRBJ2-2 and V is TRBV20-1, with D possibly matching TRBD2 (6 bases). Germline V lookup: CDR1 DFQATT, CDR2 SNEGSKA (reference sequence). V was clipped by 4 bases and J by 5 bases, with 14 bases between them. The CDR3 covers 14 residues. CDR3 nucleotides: TGCAGTGCTACTAGACTAGTGGAGACCGGGGAGCTGTTTTTT. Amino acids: CSATRLVETGELFF.

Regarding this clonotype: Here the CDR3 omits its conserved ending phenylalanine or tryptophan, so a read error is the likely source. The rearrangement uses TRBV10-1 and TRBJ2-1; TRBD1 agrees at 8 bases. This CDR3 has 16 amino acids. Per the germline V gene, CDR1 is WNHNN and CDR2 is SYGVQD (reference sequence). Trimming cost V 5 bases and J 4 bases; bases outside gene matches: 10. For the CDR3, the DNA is TGCGCCAGCAGTCCCACCCAGGGGGCTGCTTACAATGAGCAGTTCCTC. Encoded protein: CASSPTQGAAYNEQFL.

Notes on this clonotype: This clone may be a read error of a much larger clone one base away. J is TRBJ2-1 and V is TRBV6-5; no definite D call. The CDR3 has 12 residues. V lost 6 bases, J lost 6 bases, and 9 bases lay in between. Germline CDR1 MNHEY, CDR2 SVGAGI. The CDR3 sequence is CASRLVTNEQFF. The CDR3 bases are TGTGCCAGCAGGTTAGTCACCAATGAGCAGTTCTTC.

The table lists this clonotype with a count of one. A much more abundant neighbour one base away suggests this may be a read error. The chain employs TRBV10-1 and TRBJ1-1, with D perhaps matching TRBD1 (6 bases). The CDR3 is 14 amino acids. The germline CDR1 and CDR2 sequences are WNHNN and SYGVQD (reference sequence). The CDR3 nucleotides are TGCGCCAGCAGTGAATACAGGGCGTCCGCTGAAACTTTCTTT. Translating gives CASSEYRASAETFF.

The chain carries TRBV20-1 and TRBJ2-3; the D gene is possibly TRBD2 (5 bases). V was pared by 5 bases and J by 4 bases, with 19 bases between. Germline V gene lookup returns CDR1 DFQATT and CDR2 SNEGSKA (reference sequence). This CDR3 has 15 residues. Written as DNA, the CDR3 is TGCAGTGCTGCCCCGGTCCAAGCGGATTCAGATACGCAGTATTTT. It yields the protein CSAAPVQADSDTQYF.

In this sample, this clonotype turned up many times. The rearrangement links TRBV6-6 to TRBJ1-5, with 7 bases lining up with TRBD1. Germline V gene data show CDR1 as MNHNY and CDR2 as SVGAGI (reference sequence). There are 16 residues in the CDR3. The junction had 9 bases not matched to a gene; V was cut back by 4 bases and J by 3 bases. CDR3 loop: CASSSPRQGYNQPQHF. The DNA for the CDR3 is TGTGCCAGCAGTTCCCCCAGACAGGGTTACAATCAGCCCCAGCATTTT.

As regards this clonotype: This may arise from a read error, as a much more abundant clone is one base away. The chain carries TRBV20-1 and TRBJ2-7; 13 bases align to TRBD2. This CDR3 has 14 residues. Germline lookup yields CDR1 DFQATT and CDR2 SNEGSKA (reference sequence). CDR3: CSTRGLAGHYEQYF. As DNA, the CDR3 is TGCAGTACTAGGGGACTAGCGGGACACTACGAGCAGTACTTC.

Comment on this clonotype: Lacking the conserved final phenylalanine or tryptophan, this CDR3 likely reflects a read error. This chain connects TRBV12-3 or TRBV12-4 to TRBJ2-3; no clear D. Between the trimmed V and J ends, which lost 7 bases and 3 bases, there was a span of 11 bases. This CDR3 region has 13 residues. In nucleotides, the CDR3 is TGTGCCAGCATCCCCGTTAGTACAGATACGCAGTATTCT. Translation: CASIPVSTDTQYS.

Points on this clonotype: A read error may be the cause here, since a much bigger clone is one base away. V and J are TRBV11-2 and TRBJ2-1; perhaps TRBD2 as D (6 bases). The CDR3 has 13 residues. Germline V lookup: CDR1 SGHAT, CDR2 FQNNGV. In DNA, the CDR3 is TGTACCAGCAGCTCGGCGGGGTACAATGAGCAGTTCTTC. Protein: CTSSSAGYNEQFF.

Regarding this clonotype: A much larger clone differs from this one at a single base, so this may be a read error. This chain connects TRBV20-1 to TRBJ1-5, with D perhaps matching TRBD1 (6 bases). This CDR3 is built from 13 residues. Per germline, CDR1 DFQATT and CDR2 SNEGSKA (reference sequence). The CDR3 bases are TGCCGTGCTAGGACAGAGAACAATCAGCCCCAGCATTTT. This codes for CRARTENNQPQHF.

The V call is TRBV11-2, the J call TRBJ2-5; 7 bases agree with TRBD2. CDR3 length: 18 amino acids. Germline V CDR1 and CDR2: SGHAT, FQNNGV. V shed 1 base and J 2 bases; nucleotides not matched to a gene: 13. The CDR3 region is CASSLGSLAEGRQETQYF. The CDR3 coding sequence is TGTGCCAGCAGCTTAGGAAGTCTAGCGGAGGGCCGACAAGAGACCCAGTACTTC.

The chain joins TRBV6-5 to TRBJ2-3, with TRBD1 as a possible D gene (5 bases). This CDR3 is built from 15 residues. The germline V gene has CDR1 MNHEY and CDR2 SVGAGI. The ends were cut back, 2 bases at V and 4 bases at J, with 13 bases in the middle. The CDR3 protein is CASSYTLGVPDTQYF. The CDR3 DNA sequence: TGTGCCAGCAGTTACACGCTAGGGGTTCCAGATACGCAGTATTTT.

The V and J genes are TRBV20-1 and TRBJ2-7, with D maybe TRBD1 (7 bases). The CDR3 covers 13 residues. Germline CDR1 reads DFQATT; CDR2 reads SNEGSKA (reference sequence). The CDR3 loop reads CSPYRGRGDEQYF. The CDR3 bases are TGCAGCCCTTACCGGGGCAGGGGGGACGAGCAGTACTTC.